This TCR beta chain emerged from a study of T-cell reconstitution after alpha-beta-depleted transplantation in children. Preparation of the TCRbeta library involved a method that used unique molecular identifiers. Each CDR3 protein gets one entry after TCRdb re-called the PCR reads with MiXCR. The repertoire holds about 230,000 distinct CDR3 sequences, with 9.7% as singletons. Sequencing was performed on PBMCs from the stem cell graft donor, taken from the stem cell graft. The sequence derives from a human donor who donated a stem cell graft to a child with SCID.

CDR3 residues: CASSLWSGRNYEQYF. In DNA, the CDR3 is TGTGCCAGCAGTTTATGGTCGGGGAGAAACTACGAGCAGTACTTC. The chain carries TRBV27 and TRBJ2-7, with D possibly matching TRBD2 (5 bases). V shed 1 base and J shed 3 bases, with 13 bases lying between them. Germline CDR1 is MNHEY and CDR2 is SMNVEV (reference sequence). The CDR3 has 15 amino acids.